The 26 T cell receptor beta chains reported below all come from one sample, sequenced in a study of low-dose radiotherapy and immunotherapy resistance in tumors. First-strand cDNA used TRAV- and TRBV-specific primers, covering alpha and beta chains. Amplification of TCRs used a constant-region primer and V-primer adapter for around 18 PCR cycles. Using its own MiXCR run on the reads, TCRdb lists one record per CDR3 protein. The data hold about 14,000 distinct CDR3 sequences, with roughly 52% observed a single time. The receptors shown here come from a human donor with advanced metastatic prostate, ovarian, gallbladder or colorectal cancer (not recorded which). This table probably holds off-target reads from a library built for another chain.

V and J are TRBV3-1 and TRBJ2-3, with 9 bases matching TRBD2. J gave up 2 bases and V 5 bases, and 11 bases lay outside the gene matches. The CDR3 runs 17 residues. Germline V gives CDR1 LGHDT, CDR2 YNNKEL (reference sequence). CDR3: CASSLVAGVSVTDTQYF. Written as DNA, the CDR3 is TGTGCCAGCAGCTTAGTAGCGGGGGTTTCCGTCACAGATACGCAGTATTTT.

This chain links TRBV11-3 with TRBJ2-1; a possible D gene is TRBD2 (6 bases). This CDR3 region has 14 residues. V shed 5 bases and J shed 7 bases, with 15 bases lying between them. From germline, CDR1 is SGHNT and CDR2 YENEEA. CDR3: CASSPGLRKNEQFF. Written as DNA, the CDR3 is TGTGCCAGCAGCCCGGGACTGCGTAAAAATGAGCAGTTCTTC.

This clonotype has only a few counts. This chain uses TRBV12-3 or TRBV12-4 with TRBJ1-2; D might be TRBD1 (5 bases). The CDR3 consists of 14 residues. The V end was cut by 5 bases, the J end by 12 bases, with 22 bases between. The CDR3 reads CASSNPAGLWLHTF. The DNA for the CDR3 is TGTGCCAGCAGTAACCCGGCGGGGCTATGGCTTCACACCTTC.

The rearrangement links TRBV5-1 to TRBJ2-2; no definite D call. The CDR3 contains 15 residues. CDR1 is SGHRS and CDR2 is YFSETQ in the germline V gene. Trimming took off 4 bases at V and 2 bases at J, with 12 bases between the two ends. The CDR3 sequence: CASSPQSANTGELFF. For the CDR3, the DNA is TGCGCCAGCAGCCCCCAGAGCGCCAACACCGGGGAGCTGTTTTTT.

This clonotype was seen more than once but under ten times. The V gene is TRBV13, the J gene TRBJ1-6, with D possibly TRBD1 on 6 matching bases. The CDR3 consists of 15 residues. The germline V gene has CDR1 PRHDT and CDR2 FYEKMQ (reference sequence). V shed 5 bases and J shed 7 bases, with 15 bases lying between them. The CDR3 nucleotides read TGTGCCAGCAGCCAGCCAAAGGGGGAGAATTCACCCCTCCACTTT. This encodes CASSQPKGENSPLHF. Drawing the rest from reference TRBV13 and TRBJ1-6, the complete variable domain is AAGVIQSPRHLIKEKRETATLKCYPIPRHDTVYWYQQGPGQDPQFLISFYEKMQSDKGSIPDRFSAQQFSDYHSELNMSSLELGDSALYFCASSQPKGENSPLHFGNGTRLTVT.

The chain employs TRBV28 and TRBJ2-7; 10 nucleotides match TRBD1. This CDR3 has 15 residues. CDR1 is MDHEN, CDR2 SYDVKM, per germline. The V gene end was trimmed by 6 bases and the J gene end by 1 base; junction bases not matched to a gene: 6. CDR3 loop: CASRADRGLSYEQYF. CDR3 nucleotide sequence: TGTGCCAGCAGGGCAGACAGGGGGCTTTCCTACGAGCAGTACTTC.

In its sample, this clonotype was seen a few times. The chain is built from TRBV28 and TRBJ1-1; no clear D. Trimming left V 3 bases short and J 6 bases short, with 8 bases between. There are 12 residues in the CDR3. Germline CDR1 is MDHEN and CDR2 is SYDVKM. The CDR3 DNA is TGTGCCAGCAGTTTGAGAGTCGCTGAAGCTTTCTTT. Translation gives CASSLRVAEAFF.

The chain employs TRBV4-1 and TRBJ2-7; perhaps D is TRBD1 or TRBD2 (5 bases each). Trimming removed 4 bases from V and 3 bases from J, with 13 bases in between. In germline, CDR1 is MGHRA, CDR2 YSYEKL. This CDR3 is built from 14 residues. The CDR3 DNA is TGCGCCAGCAGCCTCGAGGGACCCTTCTACGAGCAGTACTTC. Its translation: CASSLEGPFYEQYF.

This clonotype was picked up a small number of times. The chain couples TRBV5-6 to TRBJ2-1, with TRBD2 matching 7 bases. Germline V gene data show CDR1 as SGHDT and CDR2 as YYEEEE. CDR3 length: 15 residues. Unmatched junction bases numbered 13, after V lost 7 bases and J lost 6 bases. The CDR3 nucleotides read TGTGCCAGCGCCCCCCGGCGGGGGTACGGCAATGAGCAGTTCTTC. Amino acid sequence: CASAPRRGYGNEQFF.

The chain couples TRBV20-1 to TRBJ2-2; D possibly corresponds to TRBD1 (6 bases). This CDR3 contains 17 residues. V was clipped by 0 bases and J by 0 bases, with 14 bases between them. Germline values: CDR1 DFQATT, CDR2 SNEGSKA (reference sequence). The CDR3 reads CSARDQWGPPNTGELFF. As DNA, the CDR3 is TGCAGTGCTAGAGATCAATGGGGGCCTCCGAACACCGGGGAGCTGTTTTTT.

Only a few counts were recorded for this clonotype. This chain uses TRBV20-1 with TRBJ1-2; a weak D match, TRBD1 (6 bases). V was cut by 0 bases and J by 4 bases, with 12 bases left in between. CDR1 DFQATT and CDR2 SNEGSKA come from the germline V gene (reference sequence). CDR3 length: 14 residues. CDR3 nucleotides: TGCAGTGCTAGAGATTTGGGACAATTCTATGGCTACACCTTC. Translation gives CSARDLGQFYGYTF.

The chain recombines TRBV28 with TRBJ2-1, with 14 positions matching TRBD2. The junction had 9 bases not matched to a gene; V was cut back by 5 bases and J by 6 bases. CDR3 length: 17 amino acids. Germline CDR1 MDHEN, CDR2 SYDVKM. For the CDR3, the DNA is TGTGCCAGCAGTCCAGGGACTAGCGGGAGTATCTCCAATGAGCAGTTCTTC. It codes for CASSPGTSGSISNEQFF.

The rearrangement links TRBV13 to TRBJ2-1; no firm D call. Germline V gene lookup returns CDR1 PRHDT and CDR2 FYEKMQ (reference sequence). V lost 5 bases to trimming and J lost 7 bases, with 18 bases between them. This CDR3 has 15 residues. The chain's CDR3 is CASSQGRLGRNEQFF. DNA of the CDR3: TGTGCCAGCAGCCAAGGGCGTTTGGGCAGGAATGAGCAGTTCTTC. The complete variable domain, with remaining parts taken from reference TRBV13 and TRBJ2-1, reads AAGVIQSPRHLIKEKRETATLKCYPIPRHDTVYWYQQGPGQDPQFLISFYEKMQSDKGSIPDRFSAQQFSDYHSELNMSSLELGDSALYFCASSQGRLGRNEQFFGPGTRLTVL.

The V and J genes are TRBV28 and TRBJ2-5; 7 positions agree with TRBD2. Germline V lookup: CDR1 MDHEN, CDR2 SYDVKM. This CDR3 has 15 amino acids. The V and J ends lost 7 bases and 4 bases, in that order; junction bases with no gene match: 12. The CDR3 DNA follows: TGTGCCAGCACCGAAACCCCGTCTAGCGGAGAGACCCAGTACTTC. The encoded protein is CASTETPSSGETQYF.

The chain combines TRBV9 with TRBJ2-2; 7 nucleotides line up with TRBD2. Germline lookup yields CDR1 SGDLS and CDR2 YYNGEE. After removal of 6 bases from V and 0 bases from J, the junction contained 2 bases not matched to a gene. This CDR3 has 14 amino acids. The CDR3 DNA reads as TGTGCCAGCAACAGCGGGACGAACACCGGGGAGCTGTTTTTT. Encoded protein: CASNSGTNTGELFF.

This chain uses TRBV7-2 with TRBJ1-3; 9 bases map to TRBD1. V shed 5 bases, J shed 0 bases, and the junction held 5 bases outside the gene matches. CDR3 length: 16 residues. From germline, CDR1 is SGHTA and CDR2 FQGNSA. The CDR3 region is CASSIQGAPSGNTIYF. Here the CDR3 DNA reads TGTGCCAGCAGCATACAGGGGGCACCCTCTGGAAACACCATATATTTT.

This chain links TRBV5-1 with TRBJ2-7, with D tentatively TRBD2 (7 bases). CDR1 is SGHRS, CDR2 YFSETQ, per germline. The ends were cut back, 0 bases at V and 6 bases at J, with 19 bases in the middle. CDR3 length: 16 amino acids. The CDR3 DNA reads TGCGCCAGCAGCTTGGTTGCGGGGGCCGACCTTTTCGAGCAGTACTTC. Amino acids: CASSLVAGADLFEQYF.

The chain combines TRBV5-5 with TRBJ2-3; D gene ambiguous. The CDR3 totals 11 residues. Trimming cost V 0 bases and J 6 bases, with 2 bases left between them. The germline gives CDR1 SGHKS, CDR2 YYEKEE (reference sequence). CDR3: CASSLEDTQYF. Written as DNA, the CDR3 is TGTGCCAGCAGCTTGGAGGATACGCAGTATTTT.

Relative to its sample, this clonotype is medium-sized. The V and J genes are TRBV21-1 and TRBJ2-7. TRBV21-1 is labeled a pseudogene. The CDR3 length is 15 residues. The DNA for the CDR3 is TGTGCCAGCAGCAAAGAGAGGTATGACCCCTACGAGCAGTACTTC. It specifies CASSKERYDPYEQYF.

This clonotype occurred a few times. This chain links TRBV5-5 with TRBJ1-5; D unclear. Germline CDR1 SGHKS, CDR2 YYEKEE (reference sequence). The CDR3 runs to 14 residues. Trimming removed 5 bases at V and 0 bases at J, with 9 bases between. The CDR3 DNA follows: TGTGCCAGCAGTTCCGACCCTAGCAATCAGCCCCAGCATTTT. It encodes CASSSDPSNQPQHF.

This clonotype was detected a few times. The V and J genes are TRBV2 and TRBJ2-4; TRBD1 is a possible D gene (6 bases). The CDR3 is 13 amino acids. Germline loops: CDR1 SNHLY, CDR2 FYNNEI. Trimming cost V 5 bases and J 7 bases, with 12 bases left between them. The CDR3 spells CASSPQRGNIQYF. In DNA form, the CDR3 reads TGTGCCAGCAGTCCCCAGAGGGGGAACATTCAGTACTTC.

This clonotype turned up a few times. The J gene is TRBJ2-3, the V gene TRBV11-2; TRBD2 matches at 15 bases. CDR1 SGHAT and CDR2 FQNNGV come from the germline V gene. The CDR3 runs 17 residues. J was trimmed by 0 bases and V by 3 bases; bases with no gene match: 1. In DNA, the CDR3 is TGTGCCAGCAGCTTGGGGACTAGCGGGAGGAGCACAGATACGCAGTATTTT. Its translation: CASSLGTSGRSTDTQYF.

DNA of the CDR3: TGTGCCAGCGGCGACCCGGAAGAGACCCAGTACTTC. It is translated as CASGDPEETQYF. The chain recombines TRBV6-8 with TRBJ2-5; D not resolved. Trimming pared 8 bases from V and 3 bases from J, leaving 10 bases between. CDR3 length: 12 residues. Germline V gives CDR1 MNHGY, CDR2 SAAAGT.

V and J are TRBV28 and TRBJ2-7; D is uncertain. V gave up 7 bases and J gave up 0 bases, with 10 bases separating them. The CDR3 length is 13 residues. Germline V gene lookup returns CDR1 MDHEN and CDR2 SYDVKM. The CDR3 DNA follows: TGTGCCAGCAAGGAAGCGCCCTCCTACGAGCAGTACTTC. Translating gives CASKEAPSYEQYF.

This chain uses TRBV5-1 with TRBJ2-7; TRBD2 aligns across 12 bases. The CDR3 has 17 residues. Germline V gene sequence: CDR1 SGHRS, CDR2 YFSETQ. V lost 2 bases and J lost 1; bases outside the gene matches: 7. CDR3 protein: CASSFRPGLAGSYEQYF. In DNA form, the CDR3 reads TGCGCCAGCAGCTTCCGACCGGGACTAGCGGGTTCCTACGAGCAGTACTTC.

In this sample, this clonotype turned up a few times. The genes are TRBV29-1 and TRBJ1-1; possibly TRBD1 for D (6 bases). Looked up from germline, CDR1 is SQVTM and CDR2 is ANQGSEA. V gave up 6 bases and J gave up 1 base, with 12 bases separating them. This CDR3 has 13 residues. This CDR3 reads CSVSGQQNTEAFF. CDR3 nucleotides: TGCAGCGTGAGCGGACAGCAGAACACTGAAGCTTTCTTT.